This T cell receptor beta chain was observed in a study of blood T cell repertoires in COVID-19. Libraries were prepared by immunoSEQ multiplex PCR; TCRdb keeps only in-frame clonotypes and omits some of them. Of 110,000 to 150,000 clones listed, 70% to 80% are singletons. V dropped 6 bases and J dropped 4 bases, with 11 bases sitting between them. Germline V gives CDR1 SQVTM, CDR2 ANQGSEA. The CDR3 runs 12 residues. The chain has TRBV29-1 and TRBJ2-3; D possibly corresponds to TRBD1 (5 bases). This TCR came from a man aged 55 to 70 with acute or convalescent COVID-19. Specimen: peripheral blood. Here the CDR3 reads CSVERGADTQYF. The CDR3 DNA reads TGCAGCGTAGAAAGGGGCGCAGATACGCAGTATTTT.